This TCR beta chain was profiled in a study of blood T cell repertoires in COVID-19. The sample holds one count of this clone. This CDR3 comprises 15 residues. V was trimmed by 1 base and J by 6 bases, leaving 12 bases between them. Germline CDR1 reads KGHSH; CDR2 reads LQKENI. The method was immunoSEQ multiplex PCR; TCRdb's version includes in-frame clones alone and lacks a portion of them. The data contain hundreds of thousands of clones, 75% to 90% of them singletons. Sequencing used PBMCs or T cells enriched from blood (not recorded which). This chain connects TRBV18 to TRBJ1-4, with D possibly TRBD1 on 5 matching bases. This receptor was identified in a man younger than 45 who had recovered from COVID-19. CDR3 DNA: TGTGCCAGCTCACCACAACCGGGGACTGATGAAAAACTGTTTTTT. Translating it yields CASSPQPGTDEKLFF. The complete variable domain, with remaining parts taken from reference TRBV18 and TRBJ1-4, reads NAGVMQNPRHLVRRRGQEARLRCSPMKGHSHVYWYRQLPEEGLKFMVYLQKENIIDESGMPKERFSAEFPKEGPSILRIQQVVRGDSAAYFCASSPQPGTDEKLFFGSGTQLSVL.